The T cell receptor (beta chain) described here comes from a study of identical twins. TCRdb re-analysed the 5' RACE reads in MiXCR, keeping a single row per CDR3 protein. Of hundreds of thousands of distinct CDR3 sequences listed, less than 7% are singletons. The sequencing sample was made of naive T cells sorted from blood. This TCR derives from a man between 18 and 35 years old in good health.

CDR3 amino acids: CASSQEADRDEKLFF. The CDR3 nucleotides read TGCGCCAGCAGCCAAGAAGCGGACAGGGATGAAAAACTGTTTTTT. The V gene is TRBV4-3, the J gene TRBJ1-4, with TRBD1 matching 8 bases. Germline V gene lookup returns CDR1 LGHNA and CDR2 YSLEER. This CDR3 is 15 amino acids long. V gave up 0 bases and J gave up 6 bases; unmatched junction bases: 3.